The present entry profiles one TCR beta chain with its context. These data come from a study of blood T cell repertoires in COVID-19. Study context: COVID-19 samples from acute and convalescent phases originated in the United States, Italy and Spain.

Source study methods: Reference gene primer amplification in the assay estimated nucleated cell counts. Assay used: immunoSEQ multiplex PCR; TCRdb lists only in-frame clones, some missing. V and J calls and clone size follow that table, whereas D and trimming were derived from the DNA. The sample carries roughly 250,000 clones, approximately 90% recorded once. With V trimmed by 2 bases and J by 6 bases, 6 bases remained unmatched. CDR3 length equals 15 residues. Germline V CDR1 and CDR2: SGHKS, YYEKEE (reference sequence). The sequencing sample was made of peripheral blood. The clonotype comes from a woman between 40 and 55 years old who had recovered from COVID-19. The rearrangement links TRBV5-5 to TRBJ2-2; 8 bases align to TRBD2. The CDR3 DNA sequence: TGTGCCAGCAGCTTAAGATCTAGCGGGCCCGGGGAGCTGTTTTTT. Amino acid sequence: CASSLRSSGPGELFF.